The T cell receptor (beta chain) under discussion was sequenced for a study of beta chain features in type 1 diabetes. This clone has more than one count but fewer than ten. The antigen is undetermined. Stem cell-like memory, regulatory, central memory and naive CD4+ cells were sorted via CD45RO/CCR7/CD25/CD127/CD95/CD27. Without exception, sorted populations had purity beyond 98%. All of the isolated RNA was reverse transcribed, so expressed TCRB transcripts were sequenced. Profiling relied on immunoSEQ multiplex PCR, and the TCRdb table lists in-frame clones only, not all of them. The sample has 500,000 to 850,000 clones; over 13% are singletons. Study-wide points: The study found moderately but significantly shorter TCRB CDR3s in all four CD4+ subsets of Type 1 diabetes patients. cDNA-based reads could over-represent cells with high TCR expression. Shorter templates might be favored by PCR, equally in patients and controls.

The CDR3 is made up of 13 amino acids. Germline loops: CDR1 KGHSH, CDR2 LQKENI. The ends were cut back, 2 bases at V and 7 bases at J, with 11 bases in the middle. This TCR came from a man aged 18 to 29 with type 1 diabetes. Sequenced: naive CD4+ T cells from blood. This chain joins TRBV18 and TRBJ1-2, with D unresolved. This CDR3 is CASSPMGPGGYTF. The CDR3 DNA is TGTGCCAGCTCACCAATGGGCCCGGGTGGCTACACCTTC.